The 4 T cell receptor beta chains below were found in one sample sequenced in a study of immune evolution from preneoplasia to lung adenocarcinoma. Data came from immunoSEQ multiplex PCR; TCRdb stores just in-frame clones and leaves some out. The table shows approximately 5,000 clones, with roughly three quarters occurring only once. Sequencing was carried out using FFPE minimally invasive lung adenocarcinoma tissue. All receptors come from a person between 65 and 80 years old with lung adenocarcinoma.

This clone has just a few counts. In nucleotides, the CDR3 is TGTGCCATCAGTGAGAAACAGGGAAACGAGCAGTACTTC. Translated: CAISEKQGNEQYF. V is TRBV10-3 and J is TRBJ2-7; D is possibly TRBD1 (6 bases). Germline CDR1 is ENHRY and CDR2 is SYGVKD. CDR3 size: 13 residues. V gave up 2 bases and J gave up 5 bases, with 10 bases separating them.

In this sample, this clone turned up a few times. The chain joins TRBV4-2 to TRBJ2-7; D is ambiguous. CDR3 size: 13 residues. V shed 3 bases and J shed 5 bases, with 11 bases lying between them. Germline CDR1 and CDR2: LGHNA and YNFKEQ. CDR3 nucleotides: TGTGCCAGCAGCCACTCCATCAGAGACGAGCAGTACTTC. Translating gives CASSHSIRDEQYF.

The chain joins TRBV27 to TRBJ1-1; a possible D gene is TRBD1 (5 bases). Trimming removed 6 bases from V and 4 bases from J, with 15 bases in between. Germline CDR1 reads MNHEY; CDR2 reads SMNVEV (reference sequence). The CDR3 is 14 amino acids. DNA for the CDR3: TGTGCCAGCAGCCGTGGGGGGGTTGGCACTGAAGCTTTCTTT. Its protein product is CASSRGGVGTEAFF.

The genes are TRBV19 and TRBJ2-7; TRBD1 matches at 7 bases. The J segment lost 2 bases and the V segment lost 6 bases, leaving 4 bases of the junction unmatched. This CDR3 contains 13 residues. Germline CDR1 and CDR2: LNHDA and SQIVND (reference sequence). As DNA, the CDR3 is TGTGCCAGTAGCAACAGGGGACCCTACGAGCAGTACTTC. Residues: CASSNRGPYEQYF.